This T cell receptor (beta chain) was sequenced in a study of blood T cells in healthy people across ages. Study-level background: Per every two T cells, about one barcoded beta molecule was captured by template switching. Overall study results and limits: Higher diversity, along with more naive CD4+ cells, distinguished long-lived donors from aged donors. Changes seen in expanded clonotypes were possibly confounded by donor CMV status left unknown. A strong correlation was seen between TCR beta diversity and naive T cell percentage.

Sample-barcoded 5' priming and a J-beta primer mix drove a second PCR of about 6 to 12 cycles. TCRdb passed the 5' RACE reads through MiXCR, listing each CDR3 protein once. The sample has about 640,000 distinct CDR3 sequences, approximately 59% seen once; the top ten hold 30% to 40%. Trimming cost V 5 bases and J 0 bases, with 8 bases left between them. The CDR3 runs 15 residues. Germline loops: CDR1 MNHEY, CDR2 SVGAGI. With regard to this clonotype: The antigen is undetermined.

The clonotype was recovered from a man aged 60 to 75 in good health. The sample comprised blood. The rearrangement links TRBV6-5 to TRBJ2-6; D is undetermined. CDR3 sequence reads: CASSNTRSGANVLTF. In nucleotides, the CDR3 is TGTGCCAGCAGTAATACACGCTCTGGGGCCAACGTCCTGACTTTC.